The entry below gives a single T cell receptor beta chain sequence along with its context. In the original analysis: Counts of nucleated cells, estimated from reference gene primer amplification, were obtained. The protocol was immunoSEQ multiplex PCR, while the TCRdb copy is restricted to in-frame clones and leaves out a portion. Clone size and V and J calls were adopted from that table, with D and trimming inferred from the DNA. The sample contains around 260,000 clones, around nine tenths of which appear only once. The trim removed 7 bases at V and 3 bases at J, leaving 4 bases unmatched. This CDR3 contains 14 residues. Looked up from germline, CDR1 is KGHDR and CDR2 is SFDVKD. The data were obtained in a study of blood T cell repertoires in COVID-19. About the research overall: COVID-19 samples from acute and convalescent phases originated in the United States, Italy and Spain. T cells, B-cell-depleted T cells, or PBMCs supplied cDNA or gDNA.

J is TRBJ2-3 and V is TRBV24-1; 9 bases align to TRBD2. The TCR originated in a woman in her 70s with COVID-19, enrolled during active disease. The sequenced sample consisted of peripheral blood. CDR3 in DNA: TGTGCCACCAGAACGGGACTAGCAACAGATACGCAGTATTTT. Protein: CATRTGLATDTQYF.